Listed below are T cell receptor beta chains from one sample, sequenced in a study of T cell responses to AZD1222 COVID-19 vaccine. The assay was immunoSEQ multiplex PCR, and TCRdb's table has in-frame clones only and misses some. The sample shows 150,000 to 200,000 clones, about 91% of them seen only once. The sample consisted of peripheral blood, taken 28 days after the second AZD1222 dose. The receptors here all came from an adult who received the AZD1222 COVID-19 vaccine. Each CDR3 is given with its conserved first and last residue. Each record gives: D gene, J gene, V gene, clone size, CDR3 DNA, CDR3 protein. A D gene is named only where the DNA matches it firmly. The size entry is marked missing in some rows and otherwise reads once, few, many or a size class.

- | TRBJ1-2 | TRBV5-4 | - | TGTGCCAGCAGCTTGGTAACAGGTTTAACTTATGGCTACACCTTC | CASSLVTGLTYGYTF
- | TRBJ1-1 | TRBV5-1 | - | TGCGCCAGCAGCCACCAGGTCGGGGTTTTTGACACTGAAGCTTTCTTT | CASSHQVGVFDTEAFF
TRBD1 | TRBJ2-2 | TRBV2 | - | TGTGCCAGCAGTGGACAGGGAAAGGGTTTCGGCGGGGAGCTGTTTTTT | CASSGQGKGFGGELFF
TRBD1 | TRBJ1-2 | TRBV2 | - | TGTGCCAGCAGTGTCAACAGGGGGGACTATGGCTACACCTTC | CASSVNRGDYGYTF
- | TRBJ1-3 | TRBV27 | - | TGTGCCAGCAGGGGAAACTCTGGAAACACCATATATTTT | CASRGNSGNTIYF
- | TRBJ1-5 | TRBV12-3/TRBV12-4 | - | TGTGCCAGCACCCAATCAAGATCACAGCCCCAGCATTTT | CASTQSRSQPQHF
- | TRBJ1-1 | TRBV5-4 | - | TGTGCCAGCAGCCCCAGGGTCGGGGCGGACACTGAAGCTTTCTTT | CASSPRVGADTEAFF
TRBD1 | TRBJ1-2 | TRBV14 | - | TGTGCCAGCAGCCAAATCGATCAGGGACAGGGTGGCTACACCTTC | CASSQIDQGQGGYTF
- | TRBJ1-4 | TRBV18 | few | TGTGCCAGCTCACCAGGCCAGGGCGGAGAAAAACTGTTTTTT | CASSPGQGGEKLFF
TRBD1 | TRBJ1-2 | TRBV7-9 | - | TGTGCCAGCAGCCAGGGGGGGACGGGCGACTATGGCTACACCTTC | CASSQGGTGDYGYTF
- | TRBJ1-2 | TRBV9 | - | TGTGCCAGCAGCGTAGGGAGCTATGGCTACACCTTC | CASSVGSYGYTF